Listed here are 14 T cell receptor beta chains from one sample, sequenced in a study of identical twins. TCRdb fed the 5' RACE reads into MiXCR, producing one record per CDR3 protein. This sample has 1.5 million or so distinct CDR3 sequences, with around 29% found just once. The sample comprised cord blood. Source of these receptors: a newborn girl in good health.

This clonotype turned up a few times. This chain joins TRBV11-2 and TRBJ2-7; TRBD1 matches 8 bases. The junction had 9 bases not matched to a gene; V was cut back by 2 bases and J by 0 bases. Germline V lookup: CDR1 SGHAT, CDR2 FQNNGV. This CDR3 has 17 amino acids. CDR3 in DNA: TGTGCCAGCAGCTTAATTACGGGACAGGCGAGCTCCTACGAGCAGTACTTC. This sequence encodes CASSLITGQASSYEQYF.

This clonotype has more than one count but fewer than ten. This sequence joins TRBV11-2 and TRBJ1-2; possibly TRBD1 for D (5 bases). In germline, CDR1 is SGHAT, CDR2 FQNNGV. V lost 0 bases to trimming and J lost 0 bases, with 17 bases between them. This CDR3 region has 18 residues. CDR3 region: CASSLDRAQVLTNYGYTF. CDR3 nucleotide sequence: TGTGCCAGCAGCTTAGATAGGGCACAGGTCTTAACTAACTATGGCTACACCTTC. The entire variable domain, with the rest obtained from reference TRBV11-2 and TRBJ1-2, is as follows: EAGVAQSPRYKIIEKRQSVAFWCNPISGHATLYWYQQILGQGPKLLIQFQNNGVVDDSQLPKDRFSAERLKGVDSTLKIQPAKLEDSAVYLCASSLDRAQVLTNYGYTFGSGTRLTVV.

This chain uses TRBV19 with TRBJ1-5; 7 bases fit TRBD1. Germline loops: CDR1 LNHDA, CDR2 SQIVND (reference sequence). The CDR3 has 14 residues. Trimming at V came to 1 base and at J to 6 bases, leaving 3 bases not matched to a gene. The CDR3 DNA reads TGTGCCAGTAGTATAGGAAGGGGGCTTCAGCCCCAGCATTTT. Its protein is CASSIGRGLQPQHF. The whole variable domain, filled in from reference TRBV19 and TRBJ1-5, reads DGGITQSPKYLFRKEGQNVTLSCEQNLNHDAMYWYRQDPGQGLRLIYYSQIVNDFQKGDIAEGYSVSREKKESFPLTVTSAQKNPTAFYLCASSIGRGLQPQHFGDGTRLSIL.

J is TRBJ2-4 and V is TRBV21-1; the table's D call, TRBD1, was not checked against the DNA. TRBV21-1 counts as a pseudogene. The CDR3 runs 15 residues. In DNA form, the CDR3 reads TGTGCCAGCAGCAAAGAGGACAGCTTCAAAAACATTCAGTACTTC. The encoded protein is CASSKEDSFKNIQYF.

The CDR3 DNA follows: TGTGCCAGCAGTGACTTTTCGGGGGGACAGTTCTTC. Residues: CASSDFSGGQFF. The rearrangement joins TRBV2 to TRBJ2-1; 7 bases fit TRBD2. The ends lost 3 bases at V and 13 bases at J; junction bases unmatched: 6. The CDR3 has 12 amino acids. Germline loops: CDR1 SNHLY, CDR2 FYNNEI.

V is TRBV6-1 and J is TRBJ1-2, with 9 bases fitting TRBD1. The germline CDR1 and CDR2 sequences are MNHNS and SASEGT. The CDR3 loop spans 16 amino acids. J lost 4 bases, V lost 1 base, and 7 bases had no gene match. The CDR3 region is CASSEEGQGSPYGYTF. DNA for the CDR3: TGTGCCAGCAGTGAAGAGGGACAGGGTAGCCCCTATGGCTACACCTTC.

Comment on this clonotype: Mismatch with germline at one junction end may stem from a read error. The chain couples TRBV9 to TRBJ2-3; tentatively, D is TRBD2 (6 bases). Germline V lookup: CDR1 SGDLS, CDR2 YYNGEE. The CDR3 extends over 15 amino acids. CDR3 sequence (DNA): TGTGCCAACAGCGTAGAGGCGGGGCGAACAGATACGCAGTATTTT. Its protein product is CANSVEAGRTDTQYF.

The V gene is TRBV20-1, the J gene TRBJ1-2, with D perhaps TRBD1 (5 bases). Germline V lookup: CDR1 DFQATT, CDR2 SNEGSKA (reference sequence). Trimming left V 0 bases short and J 4 bases short, with 12 bases between. This CDR3 has 14 amino acids. CDR3 bases: TGCAGTGCTAGAGATGCGGTGGGACGCTATGGCTACACCTTC. It translates to CSARDAVGRYGYTF.

Only a few counts were recorded for this clonotype. The genes are TRBV3-1 and TRBJ2-3; TRBD2 aligns across 11 bases. Trimming removed 0 bases from V and 3 bases from J; junction bases left unmatched: 8. The germline gives CDR1 LGHDT, CDR2 YNNKEL (reference sequence). The CDR3 sequence is 18 residues long. CDR3 sequence reads: CASSQDQVAGGRTDTQYF. The CDR3 coding sequence is TGTGCCAGCAGCCAAGATCAGGTAGCGGGAGGGCGGACAGATACGCAGTATTTT.

This clonotype was observed a few times. The gene calls are TRBV7-9 and TRBJ1-4; 7 positions match TRBD1. This CDR3 is 14 amino acids long. Losses at the gene ends were 3 bases for V and 8 bases for J; bases not matched to a gene: 6. Germline V gene lookup returns CDR1 SEHNR and CDR2 FQNEAQ (reference sequence). The DNA of the CDR3 is TGTGCCAGCAGCTTTGACAGGGACGGGGAAAAACTGTTTTTT. Its translation is CASSFDRDGEKLFF.

V and J are TRBV5-6 and TRBJ1-1, with no clear D. Germline CDR1 SGHDT, CDR2 YYEEEE. Trimming shortened V by 1 base and J by 3 bases, and 13 bases separated the two germline ends. CDR3 length equals 15 residues. The DNA of the CDR3 is TGTGCCAGCAGCTTGAATCCTCAGGCCGACACTGAAGCTTTCTTT. It specifies CASSLNPQADTEAFF.

In this sample, this clonotype turned up a few times. CDR3 loop: CSTRQSYAQYF. CDR3 in DNA: TGCAGTACCCGACAGTCCTATGCCCAGTACTTC. This chain joins TRBV20-1 and TRBJ2-5, with D perhaps TRBD1 (5 bases). Trimming pared 8 bases from V and 9 bases from J, leaving 16 bases between. The CDR3 loop spans 11 amino acids. Germline CDR1 is DFQATT and CDR2 is SNEGSKA (reference sequence).

The J gene is TRBJ2-1, the V gene TRBV10-3, with 9 positions matching TRBD2. In germline, CDR1 is ENHRY, CDR2 SYGVKD. This CDR3 is built from 15 residues. Trimming removed 5 bases from V and 5 bases from J; junction bases left unmatched: 7. The CDR3 region has the DNA TGTGCCATCAGTCCCTCAGGGACTAGCAACAATGAGCAGTTCTTC. Amino acids: CAISPSGTSNNEQFF.

This chain links TRBV20-1 with TRBJ2-2; D possibly corresponds to TRBD2 (5 bases). CDR1 DFQATT and CDR2 SNEGSKA come from the germline V gene (reference sequence). The CDR3 extends over 15 amino acids. The V end lost 0 bases, the J end lost 2 bases, and 10 bases lay between the germline ends. CDR3 sequence (DNA): TGCAGTGCTAGAGAAACCAGGACTAACACCGGGGAGCTGTTTTTT. Protein sequence: CSARETRTNTGELFF.